The clone carrying this TCR beta chain was detected only a few times. Its target is not known. This sample was included in a study of blood T cells in healthy people across ages. For the second PCR, which ran for 7 to 11 cycles, a sample-barcoded 5' primer and a J-beta primer mix were used. TCRdb used MiXCR to reprocess the 5' RACE reads, holding one entry per CDR3 protein. The table records about 1,600,000 distinct CDR3 sequences, around two fifths of them present only once. General study findings and limits: Naive T cell percentage strongly correlated with TCR beta diversity.

Total RNA was isolated from each sample in quantities of at least 6 micrograms. The CDR3 has 15 residues. The ends were cut back, 1 base at V and 1 base at J, with 11 bases in the middle. Germline assignment: CDR1 SGHTA and CDR2 FQGNSA. V and J are TRBV7-2 and TRBJ2-7; the D is unclear. The specimen was blood. This receptor was obtained from a woman between 18 and 29 years old in good health. CDR3 DNA: TGTGCCAGCAGCTTAGTAATCGGTCCATCCTACGAGCAGTACTTC. Protein product: CASSLVIGPSYEQYF. Full variable domain (outside the CDR3, taken from reference TRBV7-2 and TRBJ2-7): GAGVSQSPSNKVTEKGKDVELRCDPISGHTALYWYRQSLGQGLEFLIYFQGNSAPDKSGLPSDRFSAERTGGSVSTLTIQRTQQEDSAVYLCASSLVIGPSYEQYFGPGTRLTVT.